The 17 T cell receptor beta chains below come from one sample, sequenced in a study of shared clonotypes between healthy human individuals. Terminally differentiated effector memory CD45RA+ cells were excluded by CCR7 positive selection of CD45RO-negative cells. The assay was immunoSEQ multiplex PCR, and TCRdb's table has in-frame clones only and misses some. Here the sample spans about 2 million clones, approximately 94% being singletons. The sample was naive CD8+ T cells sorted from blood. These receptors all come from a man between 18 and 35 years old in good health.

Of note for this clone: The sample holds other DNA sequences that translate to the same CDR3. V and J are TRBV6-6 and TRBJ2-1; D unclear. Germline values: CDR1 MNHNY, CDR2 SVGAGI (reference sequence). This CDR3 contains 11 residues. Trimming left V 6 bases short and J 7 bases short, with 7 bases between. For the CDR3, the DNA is TGTGCCAGCAGCTCCCTGAATGAGCAGTTCTTC. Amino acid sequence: CASSSLNEQFF.

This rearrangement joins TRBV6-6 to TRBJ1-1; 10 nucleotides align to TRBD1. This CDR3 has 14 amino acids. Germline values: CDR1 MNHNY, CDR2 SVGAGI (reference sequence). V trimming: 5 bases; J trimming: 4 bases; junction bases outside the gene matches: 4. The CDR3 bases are TGTGCCAGCAGTAGTGGGACAGGGGCCACTGAAGCTTTCTTT. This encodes CASSSGTGATEAFF.

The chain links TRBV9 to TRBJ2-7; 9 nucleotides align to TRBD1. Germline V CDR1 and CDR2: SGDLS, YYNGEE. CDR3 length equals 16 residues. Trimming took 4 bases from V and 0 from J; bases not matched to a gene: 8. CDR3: CASSNGTGLSSYEQYF. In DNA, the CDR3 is TGTGCCAGCAGCAACGGGACAGGGCTCAGCTCCTACGAGCAGTACTTC.

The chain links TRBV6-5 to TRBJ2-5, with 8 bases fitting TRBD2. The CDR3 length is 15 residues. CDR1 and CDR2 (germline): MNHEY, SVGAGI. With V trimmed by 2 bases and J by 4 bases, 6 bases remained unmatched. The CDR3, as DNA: TGTGCCAGCAGTTACCGCGGCGGGGGGCCAGAGACCCAGTACTTC. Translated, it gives CASSYRGGGPETQYF.

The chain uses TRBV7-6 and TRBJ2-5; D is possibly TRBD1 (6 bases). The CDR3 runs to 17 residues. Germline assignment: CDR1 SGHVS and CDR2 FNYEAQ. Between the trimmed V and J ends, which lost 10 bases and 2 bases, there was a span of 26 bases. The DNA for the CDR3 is TGTGCCACTACGCTCCCCACAGGGCTCCCGGGGCAAGAGACCCAGTACTTC. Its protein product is CATTLPTGLPGQETQYF.

The CDR3 loop reads CASSQFSNSEQFF. The CDR3 nucleotides are TGCGCCAGCAGCCAATTTAGCAATTCCGAGCAGTTCTTC. The J gene is TRBJ2-1, the V gene TRBV4-1; no firm D call. This CDR3 contains 13 residues. V lost 2 bases and J 10 bases, leaving 12 bases between the germline ends. Germline CDR1 reads MGHRA; CDR2 reads YSYEKL.

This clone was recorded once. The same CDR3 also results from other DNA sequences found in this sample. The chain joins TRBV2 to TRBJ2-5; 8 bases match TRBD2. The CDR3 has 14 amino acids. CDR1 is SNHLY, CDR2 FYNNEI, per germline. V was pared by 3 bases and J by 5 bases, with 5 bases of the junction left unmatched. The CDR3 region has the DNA TGTGCCAGCAGTGATCTCGGGGGGGAGGAGACCCAGTACTTC. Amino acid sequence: CASSDLGGEETQYF. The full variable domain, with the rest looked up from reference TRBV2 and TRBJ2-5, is EPEVTQTPSHQVTQMGQEVILRCVPISNHLYFYWYRQILGQKVEFLVSFYNNEISEKSEIFDDQFSVERPDGSNFTLKIRSTKLEDSAMYFCASSDLGGEETQYFGPGTRLLVL.

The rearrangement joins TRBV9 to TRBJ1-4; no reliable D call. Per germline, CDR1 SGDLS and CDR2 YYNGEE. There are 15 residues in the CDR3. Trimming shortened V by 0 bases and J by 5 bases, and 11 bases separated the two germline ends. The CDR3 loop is CASSVAPGPNEKLFF. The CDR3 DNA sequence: TGTGCCAGCAGCGTAGCCCCAGGACCCAATGAAAAACTGTTTTTT.

CDR3 sequence: CASSVALGPGELFF. The CDR3 region has the DNA TGTGCCAGCAGCGTAGCTCTAGGTCCCGGGGAGCTGTTTTTT. The V gene is TRBV9, the J gene TRBJ2-2; no reliable D call. The CDR3 is 14 residues long. Trimming took off 0 bases at V and 6 bases at J, with 9 bases between the two ends. Per germline, CDR1 SGDLS and CDR2 YYNGEE. Filled out from reference TRBV9 and TRBJ2-2, the complete variable domain reads DSGVTQTPKHLITATGQRVTLRCSPRSGDLSVYWYQQSLDQGLQFLIQYYNGEERAKGNILERFSAQQFPDLHSELNLSSLELGDSALYFCASSVALGPGELFFGEGSRLTVL.

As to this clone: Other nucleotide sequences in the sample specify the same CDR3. The CDR3 protein is CASSYSGSPLHF. The CDR3 nucleotides are TGTGCCAGCAGTTACTCTGGATCACCCCTCCACTTT. V gene TRBV6-5 combines with J gene TRBJ1-6; D is unresolved. Trimming removed 0 bases at V and 10 bases at J, with 4 bases between. There are 12 residues in the CDR3. Germline V gives CDR1 MNHEY, CDR2 SVGAGI.

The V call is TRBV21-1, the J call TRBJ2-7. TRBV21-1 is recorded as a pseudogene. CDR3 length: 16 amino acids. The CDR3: CARPPPEARREPEQYF. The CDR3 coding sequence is TGTGCCAGACCCCCGCCTGAGGCCAGGAGAGAACCCGAGCAGTACTTC.

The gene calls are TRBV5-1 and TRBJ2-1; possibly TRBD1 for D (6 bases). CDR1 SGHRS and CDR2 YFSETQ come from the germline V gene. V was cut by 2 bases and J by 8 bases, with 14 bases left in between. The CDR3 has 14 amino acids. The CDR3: CASSFRGRGDEQFF. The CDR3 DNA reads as TGCGCCAGCAGCTTCAGAGGCAGGGGAGATGAGCAGTTCTTC.

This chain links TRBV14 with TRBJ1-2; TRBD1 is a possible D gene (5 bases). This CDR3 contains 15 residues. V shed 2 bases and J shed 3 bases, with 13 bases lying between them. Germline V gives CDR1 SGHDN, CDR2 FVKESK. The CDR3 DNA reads TGTGCCAGCAGCCAACTATCCGGGACGGACTATGGCTACACCTTC. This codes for CASSQLSGTDYGYTF.

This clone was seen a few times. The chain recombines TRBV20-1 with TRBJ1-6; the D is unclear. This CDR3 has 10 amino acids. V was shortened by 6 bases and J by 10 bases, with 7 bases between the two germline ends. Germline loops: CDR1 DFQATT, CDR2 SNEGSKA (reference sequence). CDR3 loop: CSAEGSPLHF. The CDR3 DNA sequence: TGCAGTGCCGAAGGGTCACCCCTCCACTTT.

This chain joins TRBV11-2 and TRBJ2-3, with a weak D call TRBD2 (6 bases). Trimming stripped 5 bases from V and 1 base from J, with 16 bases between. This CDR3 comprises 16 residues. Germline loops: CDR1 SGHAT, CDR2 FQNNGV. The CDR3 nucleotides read TGTGCCAGCAGCGTGGGGGGATCCAGGGGCACAGATACGCAGTATTTT. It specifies CASSVGGSRGTDTQYF.

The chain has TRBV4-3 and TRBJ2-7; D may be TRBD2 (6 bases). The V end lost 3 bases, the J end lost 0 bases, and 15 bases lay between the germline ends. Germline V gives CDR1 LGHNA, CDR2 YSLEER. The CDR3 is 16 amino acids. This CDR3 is CASSHMEGPNSYEQYF. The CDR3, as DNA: TGCGCCAGCAGCCATATGGAGGGGCCCAACTCCTACGAGCAGTACTTC.

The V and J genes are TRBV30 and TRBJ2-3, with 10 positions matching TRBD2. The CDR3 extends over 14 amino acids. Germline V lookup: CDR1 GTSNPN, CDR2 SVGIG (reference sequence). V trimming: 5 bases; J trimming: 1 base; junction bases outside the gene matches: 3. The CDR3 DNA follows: TGTGCCTGGGCCGGACTAGCGGGCACAGATACGCAGTATTTT. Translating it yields CAWAGLAGTDTQYF. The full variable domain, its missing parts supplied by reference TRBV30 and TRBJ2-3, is SQTIHQWPATLVQPVGSPLSLECTVEGTSNPNLYWYRQAAGRGLQLLFYSVGIGQISSEVPQNLSASRPQDRQFILSSKKLLLSDSGFYLCAWAGLAGTDTQYFGPGTRLTVL.